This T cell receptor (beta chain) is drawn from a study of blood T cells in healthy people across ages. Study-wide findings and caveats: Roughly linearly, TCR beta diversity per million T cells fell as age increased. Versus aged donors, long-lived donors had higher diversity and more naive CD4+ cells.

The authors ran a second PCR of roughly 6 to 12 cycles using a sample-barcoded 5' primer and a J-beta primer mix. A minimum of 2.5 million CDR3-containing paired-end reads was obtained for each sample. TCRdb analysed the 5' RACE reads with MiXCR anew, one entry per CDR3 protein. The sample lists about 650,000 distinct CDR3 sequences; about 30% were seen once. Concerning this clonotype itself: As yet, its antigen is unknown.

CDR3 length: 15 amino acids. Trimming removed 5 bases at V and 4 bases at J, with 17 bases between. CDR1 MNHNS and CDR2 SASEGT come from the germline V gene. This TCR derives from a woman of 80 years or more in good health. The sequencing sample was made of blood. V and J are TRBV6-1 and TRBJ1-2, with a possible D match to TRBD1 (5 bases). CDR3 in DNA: TGTGCCAGCAGTTCAGGATGGGACGGGGTCTATGGCTACACCTTC. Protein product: CASSSGWDGVYGYTF.